Sequencing of this T cell receptor (beta chain) was carried out in a study of T cell repertoires in cytomegalovirus infection. TCRdb called the reads again in MiXCR, with one record for every CDR3 protein. The data contain fewer than 900,000 distinct CDR3 sequences, 29% of them singletons. Details on this clonotype: The antigen remains undetermined.

This CDR3 region has 12 residues. The V end lost 8 bases, the J end lost 4 bases, and 11 bases lay between the germline ends. Germline V gene data show CDR1 as MNHEY and CDR2 as SMNVEV (reference sequence). Notes on the study in general: Within the response measured ex vivo, HLA-C-restricted CMV-specific TCR beta clonotypes were dominant. Public TCR beta family frequency separated CMV-and-HLA carriers, including in an independent cohort.

The starting material was cultured CD8+ T cells from PBMCs, obtained from culture after CMV antigen stimulation. The chain joins TRBV27 to TRBJ1-2, with TRBD1 as a possible D gene (5 bases). The clonotype originates from a human donor in good health (CMV status not recorded). Some clones in this sample may be carry-over from other donors' samples. CDR3 sequence (DNA): TGTGCCAGCTGGGGCCGGGCCTATGGCTACACCTTC. Protein sequence: CASWGRAYGYTF.